This TCR beta chain was profiled in a study of shared clonotypes between healthy human individuals. General study findings and limits: In several donors, about 5% of naive CD4 clonotypes appeared in common. Though the depth was large, rarefaction showed that sorted-subset sequencing was incomplete. A reduction in generation probabilities was seen for non-shared clonotypes relative to those shared by all four donors.

Germline values: CDR1 GTSNPN, CDR2 SVGIG (reference sequence). The CDR3 is made up of 14 amino acids. J was trimmed by 5 bases and V by 2 bases; bases with no gene match: 6. Terminally differentiated effector memory CD45RA+ cells were left out of the naive CD8 fraction, which was CD45RO-negative and positively selected for CCR7. The table came from immunoSEQ multiplex PCR; TCRdb's copy has only in-frame clones and leaves some out. The profile shows roughly 2,000,000 clones, roughly 94% of them singletons. A note on this clone: What it binds is unknown. Other DNA sequences in the sample encode the same CDR3.

The sequence came from a man between 18 and 29 years old in good health. This chain joins TRBV30 and TRBJ2-5, with 9 nucleotides matching TRBD1. The material sequenced was naive CD8+ T cells sorted from blood. CDR3 amino acids: CAWSSGQGSETQYF. The CDR3 nucleotides read TGTGCCTGGAGTAGCGGACAGGGGAGCGAGACCCAGTACTTC.